The sequence of this T cell receptor beta chain was determined in a study of blood T cell repertoires in COVID-19. Study overall: The United States, Italy and Spain supplied acute and convalescent COVID-19 samples.

The sample holds one count of this clone. Germline-derived CDR1 and CDR2 are SGDLS and YYNGEE. The J segment lost 8 bases and the V segment lost 4 bases, leaving 7 bases of the junction unmatched. CDR3 length: 13 residues. Authors' data handling: Reference gene primer amplification gave nucleated cell count estimates. The repertoire was sequenced with immunoSEQ multiplex PCR; TCRdb's copy has only in-frame clones and lacks some. That table is the source of V, J and clone size, and D and trimming were worked out from the DNA. The repertoire holds 300,000 to 350,000 clones, over 70% seen once, with nearly 6.5% in the top ten. One Seattle source followed patients from active infection through their disease course.

The chain has TRBV9 and TRBJ1-2; TRBD1 agrees at 8 bases. Material for sequencing was peripheral blood. The TCR was taken from a woman between 50 and 59 years old with COVID-19, enrolled during active disease. CDR3 region: CASSPWTGLGYTF. CDR3 DNA sequence: TGTGCCAGCAGCCCCTGGACAGGGCTGGGCTACACCTTC.